The 9 T cell receptor beta chains given below trace back to one sample, sequenced in a study of blood T cell repertoires in COVID-19. Generated by immunoSEQ multiplex PCR, the TCRdb table keeps only in-frame clones and is missing some. Among about 58,000 clones listed, around 79% were seen once. Specimen: peripheral blood. These receptors came from a human donor in a cohort sampled during active COVID-19.

The V call is TRBV6-1, the J call TRBJ2-7; TRBD2 agrees at 10 bases. Trimming cost V 0 bases and J 3 bases; bases outside gene matches: 5. CDR3 length: 16 residues. Germline values: CDR1 MNHNS, CDR2 SASEGT. The CDR3 nucleotides are TGTGCCAGCAGTGAAGCGCCTAGCGGGGGTTACTACGAGCAGTACTTC. It codes for CASSEAPSGGYYEQYF.

The DNA for the CDR3 is TGTGCCAGCAGCTTAATAGGCGGCTCTGGGGCCAACGTCCTGACTTTC. Amino acids: CASSLIGGSGANVLTF. The chain carries TRBV7-3 and TRBJ2-6; the D is unclear. Trimming pared 1 base from V and 0 bases from J, leaving 7 bases between. Germline V CDR1 and CDR2: SGHTA, FQGTGA. The CDR3 extends over 16 amino acids.

V gene TRBV12-3 or TRBV12-4 combines with J gene TRBJ1-2; TRBD1 is a possible D gene (6 bases). CDR3 length: 13 residues. Trimming took off 6 bases at V and 4 bases at J, with 12 bases between the two ends. The CDR3 DNA reads TGTGCCAGCAGGCCGGGGGGCCCCTATGGCTACACCTTC. Translation: CASRPGGPYGYTF.

This clone was recorded a few times. The chain is built from TRBV7-2 and TRBJ2-7, with TRBD2 matching 13 bases. The CDR3 runs to 15 residues. CDR1 and CDR2 from the germline V gene are SGHTA and FQGNSA. Unmatched junction bases numbered 8, after V lost 5 bases and J lost 7 bases. CDR3 sequence reads: CASSLIRTSGREQYF. For the CDR3, the DNA is TGTGCCAGCAGCCTTATTCGGACTAGCGGGAGAGAGCAGTACTTC.

The chain uses TRBV24-1 and TRBJ1-5, with D maybe TRBD1 (5 bases). Germline CDR1 and CDR2: KGHDR and SFDVKD. V lost 6 bases to trimming and J lost 2 bases, with 13 bases between them. CDR3 length: 15 amino acids. Here the CDR3 DNA reads TGTGCCACCAGTAAAGGGGAAGTGGGCAATCAGCCCCAGCATTTT. The encoded protein is CATSKGEVGNQPQHF.

This chain links TRBV6-2 or TRBV6-3 with TRBJ1-5; no clear D gene. Germline CDR1 is MNHEY and CDR2 is SVGEGT. The V end lost 5 bases, the J end lost 7 bases, and 18 bases lay between the germline ends. The CDR3 is made up of 15 amino acids. CDR3 sequence reads: CASSRIGKANQPQHF. In DNA form, the CDR3 reads TGTGCCAGCAGTCGGATCGGGAAGGCTAACCAGCCCCAGCATTTT.

The chain joins TRBV11-2 to TRBJ1-6, with no clear D. The CDR3 is made up of 14 amino acids. Germline assignment: CDR1 SGHAT and CDR2 FQNNGV. Trimming took off 5 bases at V and 6 bases at J, with 11 bases between the two ends. CDR3 residues: CASSPTTGNSPLHF. The CDR3 bases are TGTGCCAGCAGCCCAACCACCGGTAATTCACCCCTCCACTTT.

The V call is TRBV28, the J call TRBJ2-1; TRBD1 matches 8 bases. J lost 6 bases, V lost 7 bases, and 8 bases had no gene match. The CDR3 is 14 residues long. The germline V gene has CDR1 MDHEN and CDR2 SYDVKM. The CDR3 DNA follows: TGTGCCAGCACAACCGGGGGACAGGTCAATGAGCAGTTCTTC. Translated: CASTTGGQVNEQFF.

The chain recombines TRBV5-4 with TRBJ2-7; D is perhaps TRBD2 (6 bases). Trimming pared 4 bases from V and 6 bases from J, leaving 17 bases between. The CDR3 runs to 14 residues. CDR1 is SGHNT, CDR2 YYREEE, per germline (reference sequence). The CDR3: CASSRGAGLVEQYF. The CDR3 DNA is TGTGCCAGCAGCCGCGGGGCAGGGCTAGTCGAGCAGTACTTC.